This TCR beta chain is drawn from a study of beta chain features in type 1 diabetes. Study-level information: Healthy donors and patients showed comparable age, gender and cell yields.

As for this clone: Its antigen is still unknown.

Staining for CD45RO/CCR7/CD25/CD127/CD95/CD27 allowed sorting of CD4+ naive, central memory, regulatory and stem cell-like memory cells. Trimming removed 3 bases at V and 4 bases at J, with 10 bases between. This CDR3 contains 14 residues. Per germline, CDR1 MNHEY and CDR2 SMNVEV (reference sequence). The whole isolated RNA underwent reverse transcription, so sequencing captured expressed TCRB transcripts. Method: immunoSEQ multiplex PCR; TCRdb's copy keeps in-frame clones and lacks some. This table holds about 700,000 clones, 10% to 15% found once. Points from the study as a whole: The naive, central memory and Treg TCRB repertoires looked more alike in patients than they did in healthy donors. TCRB CDR3s were moderately but significantly shorter in Type 1 diabetes patients in all four CD4+ subsets. Cells expressing TCR highly could be over-represented by cDNA sequencing.

The rearrangement joins TRBV27 to TRBJ2-1, with TRBD2 as a possible D gene (6 bases). The sequenced sample consisted of naive CD4+ T cells from blood. The sequence came from a man between 18 and 35 years old with type 1 diabetes. In nucleotides, the CDR3 is TGTGCCAGCAGTTTTCTCCGGGGGTACAATGAGCAGTTCTTC. This sequence encodes CASSFLRGYNEQFF.